Following are 19 T cell receptor beta chains from one sample sequenced in a study of beta chain features in type 1 diabetes. What was sequenced were expressed TCRB transcripts, since all of the isolated RNA had been reverse transcribed. Repertoires were generated with immunoSEQ multiplex PCR, while TCRdb's copy carries only in-frame clones and drops some. The sample shows 250,000 to 400,000 clones, about 15% of them seen only once. The sequenced sample was central memory CD4+ T cells from blood. The receptors derive from a man aged 30 to 39 in good health.

The chain is built from TRBV5-6 and TRBJ2-2; tentatively, D is TRBD1 (6 bases). The CDR3 contains 17 residues. Germline values: CDR1 SGHDT, CDR2 YYEEEE. V lost 3 bases and J 0 bases, leaving 15 bases between the germline ends. The CDR3 DNA reads as TGTGCCAGCAGCTCCTTGGTGGACAGACCGAACACCGGGGAGCTGTTTTTT. The encoded protein is CASSSLVDRPNTGELFF.

The chain employs TRBV2 and TRBJ1-1; D ambiguous. V lost 8 bases and J 6 bases, leaving 10 bases between the germline ends. Germline values: CDR1 SNHLY, CDR2 FYNNEI. CDR3 length equals 11 residues. Here the CDR3 DNA reads TGTGCCAGCGGGCAGGCTTCTGAAGCTTTCTTT. It specifies CASGQASEAFF. Complete variable domain (other parts from reference TRBV2 and TRBJ1-1): EPEVTQTPSHQVTQMGQEVILRCVPISNHLYFYWYRQILGQKVEFLVSFYNNEISEKSEIFDDQFSVERPDGSNFTLKIRSTKLEDSAMYFCASGQASEAFFGQGTRLTVV.

The chain uses TRBV5-1 and TRBJ1-3; 8 bases are shared with TRBD1. CDR1 and CDR2 from the germline V gene are SGHRS and YFSETQ. Unmatched junction bases numbered 8, after V lost 3 bases and J lost 0 bases. The length of the CDR3 is 17 residues. The DNA for the CDR3 is TGCGCCAGCAGCTCGGACAGGGCCTCCTTCTCTGGAAACACCATATATTTT. Its translation: CASSSDRASFSGNTIYF.

Regarding this clone: A read error may produce the germline difference seen at one junction end. The V call is TRBV9, the J call TRBJ2-6; the D gene is possibly TRBD2 (6 bases). Germline V gene data show CDR1 as SGDLS and CDR2 as YYNGEE. The CDR3 contains 15 residues. This CDR3 is CARSSGVLGANVLTF. In nucleotides, the CDR3 is TGTGCCCGCAGCTCGGGGGTCTTGGGGGCCAACGTCCTGACTTTC.

Turning to this clone: A read error may explain this, as a much larger clone is one base away. This CDR3 is also generated by other DNA sequences in the sample. The chain couples TRBV7-9 to TRBJ1-2, with a possible D match to TRBD1 (6 bases). The CDR3 extends over 13 amino acids. Trimming took off 5 bases at V and 2 bases at J, with 9 bases between the two ends. CDR1 is SEHNR and CDR2 is FQNEAQ in the germline V gene (reference sequence). CDR3 DNA sequence: TGTGCCAGCAGCCCAACAGGGAACTATGGCTACACCTTC. It encodes CASSPTGNYGYTF.

The V gene is TRBV5-4, the J gene TRBJ1-1; 7 bases are shared with TRBD1. Losses at the gene ends were 0 bases for V and 8 bases for J; bases not matched to a gene: 13. The CDR3 length is 16 residues. The germline V gene has CDR1 SGHNT and CDR2 YYREEE (reference sequence). CDR3 protein: CASSLGDNRGLREAFF. The CDR3 bases are TGTGCCAGCAGCTTGGGCGATAACAGGGGACTGAGGGAAGCTTTCTTT.

The V and J genes are TRBV29-1 and TRBJ2-4; tentative D call: TRBD2 (6 bases). Germline V gene lookup returns CDR1 SQVTM and CDR2 ANQGSEA. Trimming left V 4 bases short and J 3 bases short, with 16 bases between. CDR3 size: 15 residues. The CDR3 is CSVVWTTGGKNIQYF. DNA of the CDR3: TGCAGCGTTGTGTGGACTACCGGCGGCAAAAACATTCAGTACTTC. Drawing the rest from reference TRBV29-1 and TRBJ2-4, the complete variable domain is SAVISQKPSRDICQRGTSLTIQCQVDSQVTMMFWYRQQPGQSLTLIATANQGSEATYESGFVIDKFPISRPNLTFSTLTVSNMSPEDSSIYLCSVVWTTGGKNIQYFGAGTRLSVL.

This clone was recorded a few times. The CDR3 coding sequence is TGTGCCAGCAGTTACGGCAAGGTGGACACCGGGGAGCTGTTTTTT. Protein: CASSYGKVDTGELFF. The chain uses TRBV6-5 and TRBJ2-2; D uncertain. CDR1 and CDR2 from the germline V gene are MNHEY and SVGAGI. V lost 2 bases and J lost 3, with 10 bases in between. This CDR3 has 15 amino acids.

As regards this clone: One end of the junction varies from germline; a read error may be responsible. V is TRBV6-5 and J is TRBJ2-3; a weak D match, TRBD2 (6 bases). CDR1 MNHEY and CDR2 SVGAGI come from the germline V gene. This CDR3 comprises 12 residues. CDR3 protein: CASSQGLRELLF. The CDR3 DNA follows: TGTGCCAGCAGTCAAGGTTTACGGGAGCTCCTGTTT.

This clone was counted a few times. J is TRBJ1-2 and V is TRBV15, with TRBD1 matching over 8 bases. J was trimmed by 8 bases and V by 1 base; bases with no gene match: 6. Germline CDR1 and CDR2: LNHNV and YYDKDF (reference sequence). The CDR3 sequence is 14 residues long. The chain's CDR3 is CATSRVLGQGGYTF. The CDR3 DNA reads as TGTGCCACCAGCAGAGTGTTAGGACAGGGAGGCTACACCTTC.

The V call is TRBV6-1, the J call TRBJ2-7; D remains ambiguous. Trimming took 2 bases from V and 0 from J, leaving 11 bases between them. The CDR3 consists of 15 residues. Germline V gene lookup returns CDR1 MNHNS and CDR2 SASEGT. This CDR3 reads CASSEPGSPSYEQYV. The CDR3 DNA sequence: TGTGCCAGCAGTGAACCCGGCTCACCCTCCTACGAGCAGTACGTC.

The rearrangement joins TRBV11-3 to TRBJ2-1; the D gene could be TRBD1 or TRBD2 (5 bases each). V lost 5 bases, J lost 10 bases, and 18 bases lay in between. Germline V lookup: CDR1 SGHNT, CDR2 YENEEA. The CDR3 contains 14 residues. The CDR3 DNA follows: TGTGCCAGCAGCCCCCCACCCACCGGGACGGAGCAGTTCTTC. It specifies CASSPPPTGTEQFF.

This CDR3 is CATSSTKHTGELFF. The CDR3 DNA follows: TGTGCCACCAGCAGTACCAAGCACACCGGGGAGCTGTTTTTT. This chain links TRBV15 with TRBJ2-2; D not resolved. CDR1 LNHNV and CDR2 YYDKDF come from the germline V gene (reference sequence). This CDR3 is 14 amino acids long. Trimming shortened V by 3 bases and J by 3 bases, and 8 bases separated the two germline ends.

This clone appeared a few times. The chain uses TRBV7-8 and TRBJ2-5; tentatively, D is TRBD1 or TRBD2 (6 bases each). The CDR3 contains 14 residues. Trimming took off 7 bases at V and 3 bases at J, with 15 bases between the two ends. Germline loops: CDR1 SGHVS, CDR2 FQNEAQ. The CDR3 coding sequence is TGTGCCAGCACCGGGGGCCCGGGGAAAGAGACCCAGTACTTC. Protein product: CASTGGPGKETQYF.

The V and J genes are TRBV6-1 and TRBJ1-3; D is possibly TRBD1 (5 bases). Germline CDR1 is MNHNS and CDR2 is SASEGT. This CDR3 has 14 amino acids. Trimming removed 7 bases at V and 1 base at J, with 11 bases between. CDR3 residues: CASNRQLSGNTIYF. The CDR3 DNA sequence: TGTGCCAGCAATAGACAGCTTTCTGGAAACACCATATATTTT.

J is TRBJ2-3 and V is TRBV7-2; the match to TRBD2 covers 7 bases. V shed 0 bases, J shed 4 bases, and the junction held 13 bases outside the gene matches. The CDR3 is 18 residues long. Germline values: CDR1 SGHTA, CDR2 FQGNSA. For the CDR3, the DNA is TGTGCCAGCAGCTTAGCCCTCCTTGCGGGAGCCACGGCAGATACGCAGTATTTT. This sequence encodes CASSLALLAGATADTQYF.

This clone turned up a few times. The V gene is TRBV7-9, the J gene TRBJ2-5; D may correspond to TRBD1 or TRBD2 (6 bases each). The CDR3 spans 16 residues. Trimming took 0 bases from V and 2 from J, leaving 13 bases between them. From germline, CDR1 is SEHNR and CDR2 FQNEAQ (reference sequence). CDR3 sequence reads: CASSLALGGGQETQYF. Here the CDR3 DNA reads TGTGCCAGCAGCTTAGCGCTCGGGGGCGGGCAAGAGACCCAGTACTTC.

V usage is TRBV5-1 and J usage is TRBJ1-2, with 8 nucleotides matching TRBD1. After removal of 4 bases from V and 2 bases from J, the junction contained 4 bases not matched to a gene. The CDR3 consists of 14 residues. Per the germline V gene, CDR1 is SGHRS and CDR2 is YFSETQ. CDR3 region: CASSLQGANYGYTF. The CDR3 nucleotides read TGCGCCAGCAGCCTGCAGGGGGCCAACTATGGCTACACCTTC.

This clone was seen at least ten times. Within the sample, other DNA sequences also encode this same CDR3. The chain employs TRBV6-5 and TRBJ2-5; either TRBD1 or TRBD2 may fit D (5 bases each). The CDR3 is 13 residues long. V gave up 5 bases and J gave up 4 bases, with 11 bases separating them. Germline V gives CDR1 MNHEY, CDR2 SVGAGI. In DNA, the CDR3 is TGTGCCAGCAGTCCTTCAGGGACAGAGACCCAGTACTTC. It codes for CASSPSGTETQYF.